Sequencing of this TCR beta chain was carried out in a study of T cell repertoires in cytomegalovirus infection. On the study more broadly: Matching HLA type and CMV infection were both indicated by public TCR beta signatures.

A few counts support this clonotype. Its antigen is as yet unknown. TCRdb itself ran the reads through MiXCR, one entry per CDR3 protein. This table holds roughly 230,000 distinct CDR3 sequences, more than 15% found once. V was clipped by 4 bases and J by 1 base, with 6 bases between them. This CDR3 has 13 residues. Looked up from germline, CDR1 is SNHLY and CDR2 is FYNNEI. Study findings and constraints: Dominant in the ex vivo response were TCR beta clonotypes restricted by HLA-C and specific for CMV.

The TCR comes from a human donor in good health (CMV status not recorded). Some clones in this sample may be carry-over from other donors' samples. The sequenced sample was CD8+ T cells from PBMCs. This chain joins TRBV2 and TRBJ2-3; TRBD1 is a possible D gene (5 bases). The CDR3 loop reads CASSGRGTDTQYF. The CDR3 DNA is TGTGCCAGCAGTGGCAGGGGCACAGATACGCAGTATTTT.